This T cell receptor (beta chain) was captured in a study of shared clonotypes between healthy human individuals. Sequencing was performed with immunoSEQ multiplex PCR; in TCRdb, only in-frame clones are kept and a portion is missing. The table lists hundreds of thousands of clones, approximately 95% of them singletons. Naive CD8 cells comprised CD45RO-negative, CCR7-positively selected cells, excluding terminally differentiated effector memory CD45RA+ cells. Whole-study results and caveats: Generation probabilities of non-shared clonotypes were lower (relative to those shared by all four donors). Some naive CD4 clonotypes, 5% to 5.5%, turned up in common across several donors. Few donors restricted represented genetic and exposure-history diversity.

The CDR3 is 15 amino acids. The germline CDR1 and CDR2 sequences are SEHNR and FQNEAQ (reference sequence). Remarks on this clone: Its antigen remains unidentified. Relative to the germline gene, one junction end is altered; a read error may explain this.

The rearrangement joins TRBV7-9 to TRBJ2-7; 7 nucleotides align to TRBD2. Material: naive CD8+ T cells sorted from blood. The TCR comes from a young woman in good health. The CDR3 loop reads CASSLVLAESYEQCF. CDR3 coding DNA: TGTGCCAGCAGCTTAGTGCTAGCGGAATCCTACGAGCAGTGCTTC.